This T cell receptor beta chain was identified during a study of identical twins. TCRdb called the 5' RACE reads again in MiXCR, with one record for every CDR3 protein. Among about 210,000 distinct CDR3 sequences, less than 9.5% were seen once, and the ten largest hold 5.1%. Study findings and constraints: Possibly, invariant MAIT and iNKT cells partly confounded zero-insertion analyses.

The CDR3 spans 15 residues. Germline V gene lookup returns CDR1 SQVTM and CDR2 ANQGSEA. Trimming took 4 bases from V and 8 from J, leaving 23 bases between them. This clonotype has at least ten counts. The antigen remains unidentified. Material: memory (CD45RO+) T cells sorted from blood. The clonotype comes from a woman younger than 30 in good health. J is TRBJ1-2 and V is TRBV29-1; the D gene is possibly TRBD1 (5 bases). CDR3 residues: CSVGRGSGRILGYTF. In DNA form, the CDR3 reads TGCAGCGTTGGTAGAGGGTCGGGGCGAATTCTCGGCTACACCTTC. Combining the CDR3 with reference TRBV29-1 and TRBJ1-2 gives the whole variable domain SAVISQKPSRDICQRGTSLTIQCQVDSQVTMMFWYRQQPGQSLTLIATANQGSEATYESGFVIDKFPISRPNLTFSTLTVSNMSPEDSSIYLCSVGRGSGRILGYTFGSGTRLTVV.